These T cell receptor beta chains were read from a single sample in a study of cytomegalovirus exposure and HLA in healthy donors. TCRdb keeps only in-frame clones here, not all; method: immunoSEQ multiplex PCR. The sample totals more than 100,000 clones. Sequencing was done on a sample of PBMCs. These receptors were collected from a woman between 35 and 50 years old in good health and CMV-seronegative. Both conserved end residues are part of each CDR3. D genes are given only for firm matches.

V gene	CDR3 length	J gene	D gene	CDR3 DNA	CDR3 protein
TRBV27	13	TRBJ1-5	-	TGTGCCAGCAGCGAGGAGGGCAGGCGGCCCCAGCATTTT	CASSEEGRRPQHF
TRBV19	15	TRBJ1-2	TRBD1	TGTGCCAGTAGTACCCGCAGGGGGTTTAACTATGGCTACACCTTC	CASSTRRGFNYGYTF
TRBV7-2	16	TRBJ1-1	-	TGTGCCAGCAGCCCACCGAGTGGCGGGGTAAAGACTGAAGCTTTCTTT	CASSPPSGGVKTEAFF
TRBV7-3	13	TRBJ1-2	-	TGTGCCAGCAGCGGGACAAGGGACAATGGCTACACCTTC	CASSGTRDNGYTF
TRBV5-4	16	TRBJ2-3	-	TGTGCCAGCAGAGATCCGGACCAGGGTCGCACAGATACGCAGTATTTT	CASRDPDQGRTDTQYF
TRBV29-1	16	TRBJ2-6	-	TGCAGCGCAACGCGGGACGTAGACTCTGGGGCCAACGTCCTGACTTTC	CSATRDVDSGANVLTF
TRBV11-2	16	TRBJ1-2	TRBD1	TGTGCCAGCAGCTTAGGACCGGGACAGCATCTTTATGGCTACACCTTC	CASSLGPGQHLYGYTF
TRBV15	14	TRBJ1-1	-	TGTGCCACCAGCAGAGCACACCCGAACACTGAAGCTTTCTTT	CATSRAHPNTEAFF
TRBV6-5	15	TRBJ1-5	-	TGTGCCAGCAGGCCAAGCCGGGGATTCAATCAGCCCCAGCATTTT	CASRPSRGFNQPQHF
TRBV19	16	TRBJ2-1	TRBD2	TGTGCCAGTAGTCGGACTAGCGGGGGGGCGTACAATGAGCAGTTCTTC	CASSRTSGGAYNEQFF
TRBV9	16	TRBJ2-2	TRBD1	TGTGCCAGCAGCGTAGCGGGACAGGACTACACCGGGGAGCTGTTTTTT	CASSVAGQDYTGELFF
TRBV6-5	14	TRBJ1-3	-	TGTGCCAGCAGTCTACAGAAATCTGGAAACACCATATATTTT	CASSLQKSGNTIYF
TRBV9	14	TRBJ1-2	-	TGTGCCAGCAGCGTTCAGGGGTCTGACCATGGCTACACCTTC	CASSVQGSDHGYTF
TRBV6-5	15	TRBJ2-1	TRBD2	TGTGCCAGCAGTTACGAAGCGGGGGGGCGAAGTGAGCAGTTCTTC	CASSYEAGGRSEQFF
TRBV28	14	TRBJ1-3	TRBD1	TGTGCCAGCAGTGGGACAGGGAACGGAAACACCATATATTTT	CASSGTGNGNTIYF
TRBV7-2	14	TRBJ2-3	-	TGTGCCAGCAGCTTAGACCCAGGTCCAGATACGCAGTATTTT	CASSLDPGPDTQYF
TRBV7-6	20	TRBJ1-1	-	TGTGCCAGCAGCCCCGTGGGCCCACAGGGAATGGAACTAAGGAACACTGAAGCTTTCTTT	CASSPVGPQGMELRNTEAFF
TRBV7-2	13	TRBJ2-7	TRBD1	TGTGCCAGCAGCCCAGGGGGATCCGTTGAGCAGTACTTC	CASSPGGSVEQYF
TRBV7-8	15	TRBJ1-3	TRBD1	TGTGCCAGCACTATACAGGGGGCCGGTGGAAACACCATATATTTT	CASTIQGAGGNTIYF
TRBV2	11	TRBJ2-5	-	TGTGCCAACCAGGGATTGGAGACCCAGTACTTC	CANQGLETQYF
TRBV6-5	15	TRBJ1-3	-	TGTGCCAGCAGTCGCCGGGGTGACTCTGGAAACACCATATATTTT	CASSRRGDSGNTIYF
TRBV6-5	15	TRBJ2-5	TRBD1	TGTGCCAGCAGTCCCGGGACAGGGTACGAGGAGACCCAGTACTTC	CASSPGTGYEETQYF
TRBV18	13	TRBJ2-7	-	TGTGCCAGCTCGTCCACCGGGGGCTACGAGCAGTACTTC	CASSSTGGYEQYF
TRBV14	12	TRBJ1-1	-	TGTGCCAGCAGCCAAAGGGGCACTGAAGCTTTCTTT	CASSQRGTEAFF
TRBV6-6	15	TRBJ1-5	-	TGTGCCAGCAGCCAAGGACATTTCAGGTATCAGCCCCAGCATTTT	CASSQGHFRYQPQHF
TRBV5-4	14	TRBJ2-3	-	TGTGCCAGCAGCAGAAAGGGGGGCACAGATACGCAGTATTTT	CASSRKGGTDTQYF
TRBV9	13	TRBJ1-2	-	TGTGCCAGCAGCGTAACCGGGAACTATGGCTACACCTTC	CASSVTGNYGYTF
TRBV2	14	TRBJ2-5	TRBD1	TGTGCCAGGGAAAGGACAGGGAGGCAAGAGACCCAGTACTTC	CARERTGRQETQYF
TRBV27	15	TRBJ1-1	-	TGTGCCAGCAGTCAACAGCAGGGGCGGAACACTGAAGCTTTCTTT	CASSQQQGRNTEAFF
TRBV6-5	15	TRBJ1-4	TRBD1	TGTGCCAGCAGATCAAGGGACAGTCGCAATGAAAAACTGTTTTTT	CASRSRDSRNEKLFF
TRBV19	14	TRBJ1-1	TRBD1	TGTGCCAGTAGTAGACGGGACAGCCACACTGAAGCTTTCTTT	CASSRRDSHTEAFF
TRBV18	14	TRBJ1-5	-	TGTGCCAGCACACTCGCAGATAGCAATCAGCCCCAGCATTTT	CASTLADSNQPQHF
TRBV5-1	12	TRBJ1-2	-	TGCGCCAGCAGCTTGACAGGCAATGGCTACACCTTC	CASSLTGNGYTF
TRBV7-2	16	TRBJ1-4	-	TGTGCCAGCAGCCCTGGTGGAGCGGGGGGAGGTGAAAAACTGTTTTTT	CASSPGGAGGGEKLFF
TRBV28	13	TRBJ2-4	-	TGTGCCAGCAGTCCAAACGGGGGAAACATTCAGTACTTC	CASSPNGGNIQYF
TRBV7-2	13	TRBJ1-3	-	TGTGCCAGCAGCGGACAGTCCGGAAACACCATATATTTT	CASSGQSGNTIYF
TRBV19	13	TRBJ2-7	TRBD1	TGTGCCAGTAGTATCGGGACAGTCCACGAGCAGTACTTC	CASSIGTVHEQYF
TRBV11-1	14	TRBJ1-1	-	TGTGCCAGCAGCTCCGAGTGGGGGCGCACTGAAGCTTTCTTT	CASSSEWGRTEAFF
TRBV11-1	14	TRBJ2-7	TRBD1	TGTGCCAGCAGCTTCCTACCGGGACAGGGGGCGGAGTACTTC	CASSFLPGQGAEYF
TRBV5-6	18	TRBJ1-1	-	TGTGCCAGCAGGAAATTAGGGACTGGGAGTGAAAAGAACACTGAAGCTTTCTTT	CASRKLGTGSEKNTEAFF
TRBV5-1	13	TRBJ1-6	TRBD1	TGCGCCAGCAGCCCGGGACAGGGAGAATGGGCCCACTTT	CASSPGQGEWAHF
TRBV4-1	18	TRBJ2-1	TRBD2	TGCGCCAGCAGCCAAGATAAGTCTAGCGGGGTCCGGGGGAATGAGCAGTTCTTC	CASSQDKSSGVRGNEQFF
TRBV15	15	TRBJ2-2	-	TGTGCCACCAGCAAACTACCATCTTACACCGGGGAGCTGTTTTTT	CATSKLPSYTGELFF
TRBV10-3	14	TRBJ1-1	-	TGTGCCATCAGGTTGGACAGTAGGTCCACTGAAGCTTTCTTT	CAIRLDSRSTEAFF
TRBV7-9	17	TRBJ2-5	TRBD2	TGTGCCAGCAGCTTAGGTACTAGCGGGGCGCCGGGGGAGACCCAGTACTTC	CASSLGTSGAPGETQYF
TRBV2	14	TRBJ1-3	-	TGTGCCAGCAGTCAAGACAGCTCTGGAAACACCATATATTTT	CASSQDSSGNTIYF
TRBV18	15	TRBJ1-5	-	TGTGCCAGCTCACCACGCGGGGGTAGCAATCAGCCCCAGCATTTT	CASSPRGGSNQPQHF
TRBV4-2	20	TRBJ2-1	TRBD2	TGTGCCAGCAGCCAGCCTGAGGGACTAGCGGGTTCACCAAGGGACAATGAGCAGTTCTTC	CASSQPEGLAGSPRDNEQFF
TRBV5-4	12	TRBJ1-1	-	TGTGCCAGCAGCTTGGACGGGACTGAAGCTTTCTTT	CASSLDGTEAFF
TRBV5-1	15	TRBJ2-1	-	TGCGCCAGCAGCCAAAGGGGGGGAGCCGGGAATGAGCAGTTCTTC	CASSQRGGAGNEQFF
TRBV6-6	14	TRBJ1-2	-	TGTGCCAGCACCACGTCGCAACAGTTTTATGGCTACACCTTC	CASTTSQQFYGYTF
TRBV6-5	13	TRBJ1-1	-	TGTGCCAGCAGTTACGGGCATGACACTGAAGCTTTCTTT	CASSYGHDTEAFF
TRBV16	13	TRBJ1-2	-	TGTGCCAGCAGCCGCTTAACGGGGGATGGCTACACCTTC	CASSRLTGDGYTF
TRBV7-2	15	TRBJ1-2	TRBD1	TGTGCCAGCAGCTTAGCACTGACAGGGAAGGCTGGCTACACCTTC	CASSLALTGKAGYTF
TRBV27	14	TRBJ1-5	-	TGTGCCAGCAGTTTTGGCAGGGTCAATCAGCCCCAGCATTTT	CASSFGRVNQPQHF